This T cell receptor (beta chain) was documented in a study of CD8 T cells in ankylosing spondylitis. There are a few counts of this clonotype. The germline V gene has CDR1 MNHEY and CDR2 SMNVEV (reference sequence). This CDR3 region has 13 residues. Losses at the gene ends were 6 bases for V and 6 bases for J; bases not matched to a gene: 3. 5'-RACE, quantitative and with molecular barcodes, yielded the TCR beta libraries. TCRdb called the 5' RACE reads again in MiXCR, with one record for every CDR3 protein. The sample contains around 340,000 distinct CDR3 sequences, 20% of which appear only once. The rearrangement joins TRBV27 to TRBJ2-2; 8 positions match TRBD1. What was sequenced was blood, either unsorted or a sorted T cell fraction (not recorded which). The receptor was isolated from a male donor with ankylosing spondylitis or in good health (not recorded which). The CDR3: CASSPRGPGELFF. The CDR3 DNA is TGTGCCAGCAGCCCCAGGGGGCCCGGGGAGCTGTTTTTT.